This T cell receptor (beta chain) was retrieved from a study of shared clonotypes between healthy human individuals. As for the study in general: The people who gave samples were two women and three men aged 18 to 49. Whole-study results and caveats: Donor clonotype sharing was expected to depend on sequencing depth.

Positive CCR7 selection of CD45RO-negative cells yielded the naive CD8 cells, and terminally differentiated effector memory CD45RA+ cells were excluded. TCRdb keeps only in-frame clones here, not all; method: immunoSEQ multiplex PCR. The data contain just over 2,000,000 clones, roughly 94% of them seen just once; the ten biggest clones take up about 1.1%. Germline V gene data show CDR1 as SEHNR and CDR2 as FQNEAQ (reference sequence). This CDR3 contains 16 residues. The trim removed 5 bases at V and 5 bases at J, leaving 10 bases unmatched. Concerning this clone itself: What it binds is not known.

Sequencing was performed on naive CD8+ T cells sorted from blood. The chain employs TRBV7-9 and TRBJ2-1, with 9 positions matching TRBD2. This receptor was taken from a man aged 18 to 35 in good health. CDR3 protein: CASSVSGTSRNNEQFF. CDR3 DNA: TGTGCCAGCAGCGTAAGCGGGACTAGCAGAAACAATGAGCAGTTCTTC. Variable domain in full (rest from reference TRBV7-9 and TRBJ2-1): DTGVSQNPRHKITKRGQNVTFRCDPISEHNRLYWYRQTLGQGPEFLTYFQNEAQLEKSRLLSDRFSAERPKGSFSTLEIQRTEQGDSAMYLCASSVSGTSRNNEQFFGPGTRLTVL.